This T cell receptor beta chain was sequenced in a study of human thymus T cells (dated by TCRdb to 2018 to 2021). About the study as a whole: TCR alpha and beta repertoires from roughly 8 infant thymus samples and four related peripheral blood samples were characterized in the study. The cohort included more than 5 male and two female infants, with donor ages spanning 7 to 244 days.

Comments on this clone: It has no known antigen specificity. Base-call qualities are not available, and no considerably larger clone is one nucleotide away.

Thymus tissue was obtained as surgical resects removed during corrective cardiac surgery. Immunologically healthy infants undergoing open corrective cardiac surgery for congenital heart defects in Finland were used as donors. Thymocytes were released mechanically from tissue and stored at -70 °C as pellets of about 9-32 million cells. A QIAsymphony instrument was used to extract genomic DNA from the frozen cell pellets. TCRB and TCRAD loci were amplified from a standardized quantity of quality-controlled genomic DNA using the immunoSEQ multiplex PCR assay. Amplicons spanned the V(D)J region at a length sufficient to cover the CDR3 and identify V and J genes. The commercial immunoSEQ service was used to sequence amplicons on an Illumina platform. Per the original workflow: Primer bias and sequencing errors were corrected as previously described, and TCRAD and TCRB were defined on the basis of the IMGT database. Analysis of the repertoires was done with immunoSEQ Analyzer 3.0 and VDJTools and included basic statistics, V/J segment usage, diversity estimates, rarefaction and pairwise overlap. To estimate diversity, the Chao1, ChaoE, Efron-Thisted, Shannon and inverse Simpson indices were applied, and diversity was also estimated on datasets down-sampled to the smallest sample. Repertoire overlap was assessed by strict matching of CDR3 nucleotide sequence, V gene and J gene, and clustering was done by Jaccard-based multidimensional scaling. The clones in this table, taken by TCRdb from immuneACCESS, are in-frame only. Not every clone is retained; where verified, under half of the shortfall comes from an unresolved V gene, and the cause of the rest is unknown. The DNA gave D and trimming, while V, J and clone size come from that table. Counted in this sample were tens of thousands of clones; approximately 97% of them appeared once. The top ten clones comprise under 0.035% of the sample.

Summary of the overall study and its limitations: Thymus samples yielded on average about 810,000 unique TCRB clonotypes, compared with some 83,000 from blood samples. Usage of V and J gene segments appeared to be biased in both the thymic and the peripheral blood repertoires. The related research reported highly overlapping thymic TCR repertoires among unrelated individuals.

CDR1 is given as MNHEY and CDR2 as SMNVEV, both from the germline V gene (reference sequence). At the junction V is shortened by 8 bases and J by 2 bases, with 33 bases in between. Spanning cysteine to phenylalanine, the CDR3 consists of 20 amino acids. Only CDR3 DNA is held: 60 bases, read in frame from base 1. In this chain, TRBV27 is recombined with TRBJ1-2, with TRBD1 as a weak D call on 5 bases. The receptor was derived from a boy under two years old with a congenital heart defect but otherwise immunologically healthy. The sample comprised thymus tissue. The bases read TGTGCCAGCGGGGTGTTCCCCCCCCACAAGGGGCTTCCTCGGAACTATGGCTACACCTTC. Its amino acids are CASGVFPPHKGLPRNYGYTF.